This is a list of T cell receptor beta chains from one sample in a study of T cell changes during pregnancy in multiple sclerosis. TCRdb keeps only in-frame clones here, not all; method: immunoSEQ multiplex PCR. Among over 70,000 clones, 85% to 95% were seen once, and the ten largest hold 3.5% to 4.5%. The sample consisted of peripheral blood, taken in the first trimester of pregnancy. All receptors come from a female donor with multiple sclerosis, enrolled in a pregnancy study. Each CDR3 is given with its conserved first and last residue. The order of the fields is D gene, V gene, CDR3 protein. D genes are given only for firm matches.

>.|TRBV10-3
CAISAKVTGSGGYSNQPQHF
>TRBD1|TRBV5-5
CASSLQGVVTNEKLFF
>TRBD1|TRBV11-3
CASSTPGGEETQYF
>TRBD2|TRBV6-1
CASSARGVAAEGGYTQYF
>.|TRBV5-6
CASNEAGNTIYF
>TRBD1|TRBV28
CASSLAPGQGAGYTF
>.|TRBV18
CASSPDLYEQYF
>.|TRBV7-3
CASSTNRRTNEKLFF
>.|TRBV7-9
CASSLLSGRTDTQYF
>.|TRBV5-6
CASSLNRADEQFF
>TRBD1|TRBV6-6
CASRRDRGRGNTIYF
>TRBD2|TRBV11-3
CASSLSLAGGNNEQFF
>TRBD2|TRBV7-9
CASSSPPGLAGGTDTQYF
>.|TRBV19
CASSITTYNEQFF
>TRBD1|TRBV30
CAWSARGTAATNEKLFF
>TRBD2|TRBV7-6
CASSLSGGINEQYF
>TRBD2|TRBV6-5
CASSPLAGEYNEQFF
>TRBD1|TRBV5-1
CASSDSGGSGEQYF
>.|TRBV5-1
CASSLPPLYEKLFF
>.|TRBV6-4
CASRPPGVSGVSYEQYF
>.|TRBV18
CASSRGYTDTQYF
>TRBD1|TRBV4-1
CASLSGTGSGANVLTF
>.|TRBV20-1
CSASLSNEQFF
>.|TRBV5-4
CASSLGGVNTGELFF
>.|TRBV14
CASSSRWRLSSNEQYF
>.|TRBV11-3
CASSLADRTEAFF
>.|TRBV6-5
CASSYRTVVNYGYTF
>.|TRBV9
CASSVFIGEGDYGYTF
>.|TRBV6-1
CASSELAGASETQYF
>TRBD1|TRBV2
CASSEAPRGIYPYNEQFF
>.|TRBV7-7
CASSGAVLDGTQYF
>.|TRBV15
CATSRDRGNPNSPLHF
>.|TRBV6-5
CASSWGRTPSYEQYF
>TRBD1|TRBV5-6
CASSLTPGQQETQYF
>.|TRBV15
CATSILQGPNEKLFF
>TRBD1|TRBV7-7
CASSSTGGASLF
>.|TRBV19
CASSGGVGGEEKLFF
>.|TRBV6-1
CASRRDFTTGELFF
>TRBD2|TRBV15
CATSRAGGVRVYEQYF
>.|TRBV19
CASSPSGETQYF
>TRBD2|TRBV7-2
CASSLGDWGGNEQFF
>TRBD1|TRBV9
CASRGGAGEKLFF
>TRBD2|TRBV5-1
CASSLGVAGGTDTQYF
>.|TRBV12-2
CASRSPGTSVPPYNEQFF
>.|TRBV11-1
CASSLTAHQETQYF
>.|TRBV19
CASQGRYNQPQHF
>TRBD1|TRBV25-1
CASSEYPTRQGVIGYTF
>.|TRBV5-8
CASSLDLSGPSHEQYF
>.|TRBV5-1
CASSLSTGADTQYF
>.|TRBV11-2
CASSSRGGVYGYTF
>.|TRBV7-6
CASSLLGGTEAFF
>TRBD1|TRBV7-9
CASSLGYTGGSSETQYF
>.|TRBV5-1
CASSLALGLEGEQYF
>TRBD1|TRBV7-8
CASSRQGAGAFF